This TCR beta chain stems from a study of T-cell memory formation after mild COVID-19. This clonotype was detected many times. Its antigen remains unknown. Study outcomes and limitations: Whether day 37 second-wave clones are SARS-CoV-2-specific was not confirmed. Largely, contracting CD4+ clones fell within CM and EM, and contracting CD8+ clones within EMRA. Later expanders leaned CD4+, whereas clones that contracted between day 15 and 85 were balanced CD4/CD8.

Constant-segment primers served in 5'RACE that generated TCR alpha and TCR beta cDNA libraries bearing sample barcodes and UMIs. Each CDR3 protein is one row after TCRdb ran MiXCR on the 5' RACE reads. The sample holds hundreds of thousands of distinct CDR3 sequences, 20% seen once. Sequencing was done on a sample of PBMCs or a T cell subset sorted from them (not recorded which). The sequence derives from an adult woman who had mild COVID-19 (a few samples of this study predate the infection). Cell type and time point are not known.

The CDR3 DNA reads TGCGCCAGCAGCCCCGGGACAGAAGAGACCCAGTACTTC. Protein product: CASSPGTEETQYF. The chain employs TRBV4-1 and TRBJ2-5; 7 nucleotides agree with TRBD1. With 4 bases clipped from V and 3 bases from J, the junction kept 2 bases outside the gene matches. Per the germline V gene, CDR1 is MGHRA and CDR2 is YSYEKL. This CDR3 is built from 13 residues.